The table lists the clone carrying this TCR beta chain with many counts. Its target is unknown. The CDR3 has 14 residues. The V and J ends lost 1 base and 6 bases respectively, with 12 bases between them. Germline V gene data show CDR1 as LGHDT and CDR2 as YNNKEL (reference sequence). The record originates from a study of T cells in Graves' hyperthyroidism and ophthalmopathy. Study-wide findings and caveats: With a median lead of roughly 6.8 months before onset, the model predicted ophthalmopathy.

TCR beta CDR3 sequences were amplified from RNA transcripts. Using the HTBI primer set, a first-round RT-PCR was run on the TCR CDR3. Using its own MiXCR run on the multiplex PCR reads, TCRdb lists one record per CDR3 protein. The sample records some 600,000 distinct CDR3 sequences, around 13% being singletons. Sequencing input: blood. The V call is TRBV3-1, the J call TRBJ1-2, with D possibly matching TRBD1 (5 bases). This clonotype was sampled from a woman in her thirties with Graves' hyperthyroidism that later progressed to Graves' ophthalmopathy. The CDR3 reads CASSQANQGHGYTF. The CDR3, as DNA: TGTGCCAGCAGCCAAGCTAACCAGGGCCATGGCTACACCTTC.